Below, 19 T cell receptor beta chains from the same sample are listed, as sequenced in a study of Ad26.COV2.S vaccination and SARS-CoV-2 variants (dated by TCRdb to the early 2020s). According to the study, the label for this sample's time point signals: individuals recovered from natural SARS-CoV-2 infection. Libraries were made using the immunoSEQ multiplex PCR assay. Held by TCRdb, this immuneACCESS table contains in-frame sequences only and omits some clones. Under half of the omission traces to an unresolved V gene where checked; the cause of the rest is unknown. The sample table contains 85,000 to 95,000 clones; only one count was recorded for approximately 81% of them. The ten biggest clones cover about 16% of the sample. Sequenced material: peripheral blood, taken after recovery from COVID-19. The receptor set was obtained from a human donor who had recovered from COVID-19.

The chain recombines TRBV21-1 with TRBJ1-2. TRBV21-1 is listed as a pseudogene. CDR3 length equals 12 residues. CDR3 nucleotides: TGTGCCAGCAGCAACGTCCGAAACTCTTACACCTTC. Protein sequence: CASSNVRNSYTF.

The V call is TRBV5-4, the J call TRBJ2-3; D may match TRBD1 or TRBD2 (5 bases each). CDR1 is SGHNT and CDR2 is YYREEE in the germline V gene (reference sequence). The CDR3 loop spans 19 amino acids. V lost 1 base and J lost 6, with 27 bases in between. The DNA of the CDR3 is TGTGCCAGCAGCTTGATCAGGCAGGTTGGGGGTCCCCGAAGTGATACGCAGTATTTT. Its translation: CASSLIRQVGGPRSDTQYF.

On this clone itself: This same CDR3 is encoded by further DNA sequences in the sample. The DNA for the CDR3 is TGTGCCAGTAGCCCCATTTGGGGGACCGGGACGGGGGGGACCGGGGAGCTGTTTTTT. Translated, it gives CASSPIWGTGTGGTGELFF. The V and J genes are TRBV19 and TRBJ2-2, with 8 nucleotides matching TRBD2. This CDR3 region has 19 residues. Germline V gives CDR1 LNHDA, CDR2 SQIVND (reference sequence). J gave up 5 bases and V 6 bases, and 20 bases lay outside the gene matches. The whole variable domain, filled in from reference TRBV19 and TRBJ2-2, reads DGGITQSPKYLFRKEGQNVTLSCEQNLNHDAMYWYRQDPGQGLRLIYYSQIVNDFQKGDIAEGYSVSREKKESFPLTVTSAQKNPTAFYLCASSPIWGTGTGGTGELFFGEGSRLTVL.

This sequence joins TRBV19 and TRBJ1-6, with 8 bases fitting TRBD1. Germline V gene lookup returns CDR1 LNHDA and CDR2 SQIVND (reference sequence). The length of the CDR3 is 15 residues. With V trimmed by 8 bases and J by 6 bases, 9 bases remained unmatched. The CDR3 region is CASQHRDRSNSPLHF. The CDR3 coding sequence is TGTGCCAGTCAACACCGGGACAGGTCTAATTCACCCCTCCACTTT.

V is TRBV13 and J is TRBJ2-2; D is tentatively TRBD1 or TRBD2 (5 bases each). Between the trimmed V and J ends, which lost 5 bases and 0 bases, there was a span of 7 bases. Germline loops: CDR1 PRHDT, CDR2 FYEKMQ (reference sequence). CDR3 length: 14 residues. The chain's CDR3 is CASSRGPNTGELFF. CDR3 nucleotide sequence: TGTGCCAGCAGCCGGGGACCGAACACCGGGGAGCTGTTTTTT.

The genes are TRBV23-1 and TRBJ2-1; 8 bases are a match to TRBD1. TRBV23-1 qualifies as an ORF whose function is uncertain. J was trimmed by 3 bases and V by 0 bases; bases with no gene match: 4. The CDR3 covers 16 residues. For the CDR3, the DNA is TGCGCCAGCAGTCAATCCGGACAGGGATACTACAATGAGCAGTTCTTC. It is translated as CASSQSGQGYYNEQFF.

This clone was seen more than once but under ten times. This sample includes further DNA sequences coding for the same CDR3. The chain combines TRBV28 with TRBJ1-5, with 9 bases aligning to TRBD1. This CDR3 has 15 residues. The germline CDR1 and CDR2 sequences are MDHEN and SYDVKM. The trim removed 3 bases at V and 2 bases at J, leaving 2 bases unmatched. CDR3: CASSLGQGGNQPQHF. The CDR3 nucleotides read TGTGCCAGCAGTTTGGGACAGGGTGGCAATCAGCCCCAGCATTTT.

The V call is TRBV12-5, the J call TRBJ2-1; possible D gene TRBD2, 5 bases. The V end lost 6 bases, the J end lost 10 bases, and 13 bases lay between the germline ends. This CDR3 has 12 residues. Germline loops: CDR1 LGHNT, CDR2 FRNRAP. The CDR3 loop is CASGLRAEEQFF. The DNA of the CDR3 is TGTGCTAGTGGCTTGAGGGCAGAGGAGCAGTTCTTC.

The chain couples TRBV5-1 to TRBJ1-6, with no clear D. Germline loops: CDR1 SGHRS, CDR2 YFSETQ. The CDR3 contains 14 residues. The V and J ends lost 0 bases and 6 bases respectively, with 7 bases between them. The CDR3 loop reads CASSLARANSPLHF. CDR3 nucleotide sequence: TGCGCCAGCAGCTTGGCTCGGGCTAATTCACCCCTCCACTTT.

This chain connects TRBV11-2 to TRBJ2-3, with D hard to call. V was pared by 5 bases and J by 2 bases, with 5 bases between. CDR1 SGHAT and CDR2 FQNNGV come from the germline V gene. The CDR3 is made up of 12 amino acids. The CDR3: CASSRYTDTQYF. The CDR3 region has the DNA TGTGCCAGCAGCCGATACACAGATACGCAGTATTTT.

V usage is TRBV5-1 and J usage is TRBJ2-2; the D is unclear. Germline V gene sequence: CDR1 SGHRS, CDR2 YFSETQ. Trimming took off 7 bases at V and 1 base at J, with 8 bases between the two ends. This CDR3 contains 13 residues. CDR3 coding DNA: TGCGCCAGCGGATCGGGGAACACCGGGGAGCTGTTTTTT. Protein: CASGSGNTGELFF.

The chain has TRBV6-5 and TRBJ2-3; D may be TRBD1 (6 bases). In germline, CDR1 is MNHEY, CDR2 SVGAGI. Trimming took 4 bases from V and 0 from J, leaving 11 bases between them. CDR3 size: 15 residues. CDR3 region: CASSLGAGSTDTQYF. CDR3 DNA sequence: TGTGCCAGCAGTTTGGGGGCAGGGAGCACAGATACGCAGTATTTT.

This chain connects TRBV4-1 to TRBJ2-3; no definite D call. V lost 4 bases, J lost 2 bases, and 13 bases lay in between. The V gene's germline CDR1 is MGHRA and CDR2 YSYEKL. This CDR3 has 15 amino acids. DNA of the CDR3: TGCGCCAGCAGCCTAGCACCTGAAAACACAGATACGCAGTATTTT. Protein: CASSLAPENTDTQYF.

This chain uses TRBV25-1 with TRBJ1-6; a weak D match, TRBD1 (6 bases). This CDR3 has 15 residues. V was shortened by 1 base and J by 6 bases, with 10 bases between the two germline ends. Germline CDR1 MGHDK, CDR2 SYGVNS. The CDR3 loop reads CASSEWGGGNSPLHF. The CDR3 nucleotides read TGTGCCAGCAGTGAATGGGGAGGGGGTAATTCACCCCTCCACTTT.

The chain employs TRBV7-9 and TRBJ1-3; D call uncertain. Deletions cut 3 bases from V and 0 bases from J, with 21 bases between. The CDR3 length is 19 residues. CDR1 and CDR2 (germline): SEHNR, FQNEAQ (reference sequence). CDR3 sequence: CASSFPLLTTYSSGNTIYF. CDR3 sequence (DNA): TGTGCCAGCAGCTTCCCCCTCCTGACGACCTATAGCTCTGGAAACACCATATATTTT.

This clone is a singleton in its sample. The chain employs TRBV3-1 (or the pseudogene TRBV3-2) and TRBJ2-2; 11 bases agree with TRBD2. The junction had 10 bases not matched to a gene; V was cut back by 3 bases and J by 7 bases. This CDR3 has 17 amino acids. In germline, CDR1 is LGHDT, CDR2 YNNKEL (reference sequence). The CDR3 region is CASSQKESSGRSGELFF. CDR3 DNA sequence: TGTGCCAGCAGCCAGAAGGAATCTAGCGGGAGGAGCGGGGAGCTGTTTTTT.

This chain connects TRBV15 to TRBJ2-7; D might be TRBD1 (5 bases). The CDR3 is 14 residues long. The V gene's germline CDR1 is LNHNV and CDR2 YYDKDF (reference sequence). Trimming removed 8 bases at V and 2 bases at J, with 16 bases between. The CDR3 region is CATGAVNSAYEQYF. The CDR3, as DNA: TGTGCCACCGGGGCGGTGAACTCGGCCTACGAGCAGTACTTC.

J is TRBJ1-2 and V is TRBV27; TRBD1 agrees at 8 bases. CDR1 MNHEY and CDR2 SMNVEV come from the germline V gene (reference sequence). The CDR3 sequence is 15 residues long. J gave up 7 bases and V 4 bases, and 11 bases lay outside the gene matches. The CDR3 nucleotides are TGTGCCAGCAGTTCGCTGGGGCAGGGGGCGAGTGGCTACACCTTC. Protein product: CASSSLGQGASGYTF.

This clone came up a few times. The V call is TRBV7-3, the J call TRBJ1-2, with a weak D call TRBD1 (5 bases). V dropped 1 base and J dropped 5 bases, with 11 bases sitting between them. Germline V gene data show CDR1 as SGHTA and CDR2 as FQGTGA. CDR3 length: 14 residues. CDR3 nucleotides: TGTGCCAGCAGCTTAAGGGGGGAGCGGTATGGCTACACCTTC. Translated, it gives CASSLRGERYGYTF.